This is a list of T cell receptor beta chains from one sample in a study of T-cell memory formation after mild COVID-19. TCRdb called the 5' RACE reads again in MiXCR, with one record for every CDR3 protein. The sample carries 200,000 to 300,000 distinct CDR3 sequences, approximately 9% recorded once. Sequenced material: PBMCs or a T cell subset sorted from them (not recorded which). The receptors here all came from a man between 18 and 29 years old who had mild COVID-19 (a few samples of this study predate the infection). Cell type and time point are not known. CDR3s include the opening cysteine and the closing phenylalanine or tryptophan. The order of the fields is CDR3 DNA, CDR3 protein, D gene, J gene, clone size, V gene. A D gene is named only where the DNA matches it firmly. Clone size is shown for a subset of rows, as once, few, many or a class of expanded clone.

DNA: TGCAGTGCTAGAGGGTTCAGAGGGGGCGCGGGTCAGCCCCAGCATTTT
CDR3: CSARGFRGGAGQPQHF
D: TRBD1
J: TRBJ1-5
size: .
V: TRBV20-1

DNA: TGCGCCAGCAGCCAAGTGAGCAGCTTACAAGAGACCCAGTACTTC
CDR3: CASSQVSSLQETQYF
D: .
J: TRBJ2-5
size: few
V: TRBV4-1

DNA: TGTGCCAGCAGCTTAGCGACCAGCAACTATGGCTACACCTTC
CDR3: CASSLATSNYGYTF
D: .
J: TRBJ1-2
size: .
V: TRBV7-2

DNA: TGCAGTGCTAGAGATGGGCTTACCGGGGAGCTGTTTTTT
CDR3: CSARDGLTGELFF
D: .
J: TRBJ2-2
size: few
V: TRBV20-1

DNA: TGCGCCAGCAGCCCCTCCATAGTATCGGGAATTGCTTTCTTT
CDR3: CASSPSIVSGIAFF
D: .
J: TRBJ1-1
size: .
V: TRBV4-1

DNA: TGTGCCAGCAGTCCCGCGAGGGAATACAATGAGCAGTTCTTC
CDR3: CASSPAREYNEQFF
D: .
J: TRBJ2-1
size: few
V: TRBV27

DNA: TGCAGTGCTAGGTTCTACAATGAGCAGTTCTTC
CDR3: CSARFYNEQFF
D: .
J: TRBJ2-1
size: few
V: TRBV20-1

DNA: TGTGCCAGCAGTGAAAGAGGGAGCACAGATACGCAGTATTTT
CDR3: CASSERGSTDTQYF
D: .
J: TRBJ2-3
size: many
V: TRBV6-4

DNA: TGTGCCAGCAGCTCCACGTGGGGCACAGATACGCAGTATTTT
CDR3: CASSSTWGTDTQYF
D: .
J: TRBJ2-3
size: few
V: TRBV3-1

DNA: TGTGCTAGTGGCCTCAACATCAACAGGGGGCAAAACACTGAAGCTTTCTTT
CDR3: CASGLNINRGQNTEAFF
D: TRBD1
J: TRBJ1-1
size: few
V: TRBV12-5

DNA: TGCAGCGTTGGGCTGGGGAACTATGGCTACACCTTC
CDR3: CSVGLGNYGYTF
D: .
J: TRBJ1-2
size: few
V: TRBV29-1

DNA: TGTGCCAGCACCCCGGGAGCGTCTGAAGCTTTCTTT
CDR3: CASTPGASEAFF
D: .
J: TRBJ1-1
size: few
V: TRBV7-9

DNA: TGCGCCAGCAGCTGGGGACAGGAGTCCTACGAGCAGTACTTC
CDR3: CASSWGQESYEQYF
D: TRBD1
J: TRBJ2-7
size: .
V: TRBV5-1

DNA: TGTGCCAGCAGCGTTGGGGGACCCTACAATGAGCAGTTCTTC
CDR3: CASSVGGPYNEQFF
D: .
J: TRBJ2-1
size: many
V: TRBV9

DNA: TGTGCCACCAGCCCGGGACAGGGGGCCGGTGGCTACACCTTC
CDR3: CATSPGQGAGGYTF
D: TRBD1
J: TRBJ1-2
size: few
V: TRBV24-1

DNA: TGCGCCAGCAGCCAAGTAGGGGGCTTTGAAAAACTGTTTTTT
CDR3: CASSQVGGFEKLFF
D: TRBD1
J: TRBJ1-4
size: .
V: TRBV4-1

DNA: TGTGCCAGCAGCCCCTCGACAGGGTTCGGCACCGGGGAGCTGTTTTTT
CDR3: CASSPSTGFGTGELFF
D: TRBD1
J: TRBJ2-2
size: .
V: TRBV3-1

DNA: TGCGCCAGCAGCTTGTCACAAGCCGCTTCCTACAATGAGCAGTTCTTC
CDR3: CASSLSQAASYNEQFF
D: .
J: TRBJ2-1
size: many
V: TRBV5-1

DNA: TGTGCCAGTAGTCATATACCATTTTGGGGCACTGAAGCTTTCTTT
CDR3: CASSHIPFWGTEAFF
D: .
J: TRBJ1-1
size: .
V: TRBV19

DNA: .
CDR3: CASSFGEGRYGYTF
D: .
J: TRBJ1-2
size: many
V: TRBV5-1

DNA: TGTGCCAGCAGCTCCCGGGGCGGGTTTTATAGCAATCAGCCCCAGCATTTT
CDR3: CASSSRGGFYSNQPQHF
D: .
J: TRBJ1-5
size: few
V: TRBV7-2

DNA: TGCGCCAGCAGCTCGGGACAGCCTGAAGAGACCCAGTACTTC
CDR3: CASSSGQPEETQYF
D: TRBD1
J: TRBJ2-5
size: .
V: TRBV5-1

DNA: TGTGCCAGCAGCCAACTTAACAGGGGGCCACAGCAGTACTTC
CDR3: CASSQLNRGPQQYF
D: TRBD1
J: TRBJ2-7
size: few
V: TRBV3-1

DNA: TGTGCCAGCAGTGCCAGCGTAGGGTTTGAAAAACTGTTTTTT
CDR3: CASSASVGFEKLFF
D: .
J: TRBJ1-4
size: .
V: TRBV25-1